This TCR beta chain was identified in a study of blood T cells in healthy people across ages. The ends were cut back, 3 bases at V and 4 bases at J, with 16 bases in the middle. The length of the CDR3 is 16 residues. The germline gives CDR1 ENHRY, CDR2 SYGVKD. This clonotype came up a few times. The authors ran a second PCR of about 6 to 12 cycles using a sample-barcoded 5' primer and a J-beta primer mix. TCRdb fed the 5' RACE reads into MiXCR, producing one record per CDR3 protein. The table records about 780,000 distinct CDR3 sequences, 62% of them present only once. This TCR derives from a man between 25 and 39 years old in good health. This chain connects TRBV10-3 to TRBJ1-5; no definite D call. Sequenced: blood. CDR3: CAISEDKVPSNQPQHF. CDR3 nucleotides: TGTGCCATCAGTGAAGACAAGGTCCCTTCAAATCAGCCCCAGCATTTT.